There are a few counts of the clone carrying this T cell receptor (beta chain). Its target is not known. The germline V gene has CDR1 MDHEN and CDR2 SYDVKM. The V gene end was trimmed by 10 bases and the J gene end by 5 bases; junction bases not matched to a gene: 10. The CDR3 consists of 14 residues. In TCRdb, the reads were re-called with MiXCR into one record per CDR3 protein. The data show approximately 500,000 distinct CDR3 sequences, about 11% seen once. This sample was included in a study of T cell repertoires in cytomegalovirus infection. About the study: CMV infection together with matching HLA type was indicated by public TCR beta signatures.

Overall study findings and caveats: CMV-specific TCR beta clonotypes restricted by HLA-C were the ones dominating the ex vivo response. Pooled public TCR beta family frequency picked out CMV carriers with the relevant HLA.

The source is a human donor in good health (CMV status not recorded). Some clones in this sample may be carry-over from other donors' samples. The chain combines TRBV28 with TRBJ2-5, with 10 bases that match TRBD2. The material sequenced was PBMCs. As DNA, the CDR3 is TGTGCCACTAATCTAGCGGGAGTTCCCGAGACCCAGTACTTC. Residues: CATNLAGVPETQYF.